This TCR beta chain was found in a study of shared clonotypes between healthy human individuals. Positive CCR7 selection of CD45RO-negative cells yielded the naive CD8 cells, and terminally differentiated effector memory CD45RA+ cells were excluded. Method: immunoSEQ multiplex PCR; TCRdb's copy keeps in-frame clones and lacks some. The sample shows approximately 1.9 million clones, roughly 95% of them seen only once. Germline V gene sequence: CDR1 MRHNA, CDR2 SNTAGT. V was shortened by 4 bases and J by 4 bases, with 16 bases between the two germline ends. The length of the CDR3 is 16 residues. Sequenced: naive CD8+ T cells from PBMCs. The TCR was taken from a man younger than 30 in good health. Some clones in this sample may be carry-over from other donors' samples. The chain employs TRBV6-4 and TRBJ2-2; D not certain. DNA of the CDR3: TGTGCCAGCAGTGTCGTCGGTTTGGCGCTCACCGGGGAGCTGTTTTTT. It codes for CASSVVGLALTGELFF.